The clone carrying this TCR beta chain has only a few counts. The data originate from a study of T-cell reconstitution after alpha-beta-depleted transplantation in children. Using unique molecular identifiers, the investigators prepared the TCRbeta library. MiXCR, run by TCRdb on the PCR reads, gives a single entry per CDR3 protein. The sample holds roughly 17,000 distinct CDR3 sequences, around 11% seen once. CDR1 and CDR2 from the germline V gene are KGHSH and LQKENI. The V end lost 0 bases, the J end lost 0 bases, and 4 bases lay between the germline ends. The CDR3 contains 14 residues. This specimen consisted of PBMCs, mostly from graft donor cells, obtained 180 days after TCRalphabeta/CD19-depleted stem cell transplant. The chain joins TRBV18 to TRBJ2-3; D is ambiguous. This clonotype was sampled from a boy younger than two who had a stem cell transplant for Wiskott-Aldrich syndrome, so the T cells may come from the graft donor. The CDR3 protein is CASSPPVSTDTQYF. In nucleotides, the CDR3 is TGTGCCAGCTCACCACCGGTCAGCACAGATACGCAGTATTTT.